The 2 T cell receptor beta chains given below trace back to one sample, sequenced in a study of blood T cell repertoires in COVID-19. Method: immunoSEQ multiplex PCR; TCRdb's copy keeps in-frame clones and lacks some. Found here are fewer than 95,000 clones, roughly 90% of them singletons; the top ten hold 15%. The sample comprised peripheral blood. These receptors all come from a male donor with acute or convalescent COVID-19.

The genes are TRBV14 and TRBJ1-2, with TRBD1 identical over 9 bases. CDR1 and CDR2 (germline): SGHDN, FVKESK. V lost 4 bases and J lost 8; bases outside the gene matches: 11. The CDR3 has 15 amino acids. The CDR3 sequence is CASSPSGGTGRGYTF. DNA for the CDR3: TGTGCCAGCAGCCCGTCGGGGGGGACAGGGAGAGGCTACACCTTC.

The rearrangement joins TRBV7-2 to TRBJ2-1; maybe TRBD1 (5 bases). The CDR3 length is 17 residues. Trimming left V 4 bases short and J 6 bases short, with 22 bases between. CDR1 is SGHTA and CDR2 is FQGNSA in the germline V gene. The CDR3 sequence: CASSSSGTGSSFNEQFF. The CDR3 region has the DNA TGTGCCAGCAGCTCCTCCGGTACAGGTTCAAGTTTCAATGAGCAGTTCTTC.